This T cell receptor (beta chain) was observed in a study of neoadjuvant anti-PD-1 for oral cavity cancer. For the study at large: Nivolumab at 3 mg/kg was mostly given biweekly, three to four doses, pre-surgery. General study findings and limits: PBMC Gini-index clonality exceeded responders' in non-responders post-nivolumab. Higher pretreatment Treg/Th17 ratios tracked higher pretreatment blood clonality.

The time point here: after neoadjuvant nivolumab, at surgical resection. These newly diagnosed stage II-IVA oral cavity squamous cell carcinoma patients had no prior systemic or radiation treatment. In regard to this clone: What it binds is unknown.

Using immunoSEQ multiplex PCR, the repertoire was profiled, and TCRdb retains in-frame clones only, with some absent. The table lists 10,000 to 15,000 clones, approximately 74% of them singletons. The receptor was derived from a person aged 40 to 85 with oral cavity squamous cell carcinoma. The sample was PBMCs, taken after nivolumab (anti-PD-1) treatment.

The CDR3 region is CASRFTGGLETQYF. The CDR3, as DNA: TGTGCCAGCAGATTCACAGGGGGCCTAGAGACCCAGTACTTC. The chain couples TRBV25-1 to TRBJ2-5; 9 bases are a match to TRBD1. The J segment lost 4 bases and the V segment lost 6 bases, leaving 6 bases of the junction unmatched. There are 14 residues in the CDR3. The germline V gene has CDR1 MGHDK and CDR2 SYGVNS.